A selection of T cell receptor beta chains follows, all from one sample in a study of siplizumab effects on memory and regulatory T cells. Libraries were prepared by immunoSEQ multiplex PCR; TCRdb keeps only in-frame clonotypes and omits some of them. Of fewer than 100,000 clones listed, 95% were seen once; the top ten hold roughly 20%. The sample was CD8+ T cells sorted from blood. The source of these receptors is a human donor in good health. Both conserved end residues are part of each CDR3. Fields, in order: V gene, J gene, CDR3 protein.

>TRBV11-2|TRBJ1-2
CASSLGGNYGYTF
>TRBV29-1|TRBJ1-2
CSVAGTGGF
>TRBV19|TRBJ1-5
CASSPTGGVQPQHF
>TRBV9|TRBJ1-2
CASSVGERGHGYTF
>TRBV10-3|-
CATPTRQGHYEQYF
>TRBV9|TRBJ2-7
CASSAGGSYEQYF
>TRBV23-1|TRBJ2-1
CASSRRAYPPNEQFF
>TRBV7-9|TRBJ2-5
CASSPPSVVETQYF
>TRBV7-8|TRBJ2-3
CASSLGFGEDTQYF
>TRBV19|TRBJ2-7
CASSSTRTVYEQYF
>TRBV4-1|TRBJ2-4
CASSQDRAGGAIQYF
>TRBV7-9|TRBJ2-1
CASSRLGSSYNEQFF
>TRBV27|TRBJ2-5
CASSFRTDSPKYF
>TRBV6-1|TRBJ1-1
CASSDRYPEAFF
>TRBV5-1|TRBJ2-2
CASSFPSGAGGPGELFF
>TRBV27|TRBJ2-2
CASSPNTGELFF
>TRBV27|TRBJ2-1
CASSWGYRESYNEQFF
>TRBV4-1|TRBJ1-1
CASSQDRLGEEAFF
>TRBV14|-
CASSRTGDPYEQYF
>TRBV9|TRBJ2-3
CASSVDGRGTDTQYF
>TRBV5-6|TRBJ1-2
CASSPVGQGIEGYTF
>TRBV7-9|TRBJ2-7
CASSLGGTGISYEQYF
>TRBV4-1|TRBJ2-1
CASSQDWGEGSYNEQFF
>TRBV27|TRBJ2-2
CASGNTGELFF
>TRBV7-2|TRBJ1-4
CASSLPYQGGGEKLFF
>TRBV4-1|TRBJ2-3
CASSQARGEADTQYF
>TRBV28|TRBJ1-2
CASRRGGYTF
>TRBV28|TRBJ2-7
CASSYGTSGSSYEQYF
>TRBV14|TRBJ2-1
CASSQDSLYSENGEQFF
>TRBV5-1|TRBJ1-2
CASSLAIDAGFTF
>TRBV5-1|TRBJ1-4
CASSLSTGTNEKLFF
>TRBV15|TRBJ2-5
CATSGASQETQYF
>TRBV11-2|TRBJ2-1
CASRGLGSPDQFF
>TRBV4-1|TRBJ2-1
CASSQGTSGRNEQFF
>TRBV6-5|TRBJ2-3
CASSKQGSPDTQYF
>TRBV4-1|TRBJ1-2
CASSQGVQGARYGYTF
>TRBV4-1|TRBJ2-3
CASSQDPNSGTSTDTQYF
>TRBV10-1|TRBJ2-7
CASSEGSEQYF
>TRBV19|TRBJ1-1
CASSISAGGDEAFF
>TRBV5-1|TRBJ1-1
CASSLKPRTLNTEAFF
>TRBV7-3|TRBJ2-3
CASSFVTDTQYF
>TRBV9|TRBJ2-7
CASSVGSDSSYEQYF
>TRBV7-6|TRBJ2-1
CASSLAPGTPRAYNEQFF
>TRBV6-5|TRBJ1-2
CASMGVGGAYGYTF
>TRBV6-5|TRBJ2-3
CASSYFRTSTDTQYF
>TRBV4-2|TRBJ2-1
CASSLRAPGVEQFF
>TRBV9|TRBJ2-2
CASSVDGAPNTGELFF
>TRBV14|TRBJ2-7
CASSQLTGGSSYEQYF
>TRBV7-9|TRBJ2-7
CASSLRTGDNTYEQYF
>TRBV7-9|TRBJ2-1
CASSLAPGQGGGSYNEQFF
>TRBV14|TRBJ1-4
CASSQEPQGADEKLFF
>TRBV27|TRBJ2-7
CASSYGLAGVNEQYF
>TRBV6-5|TRBJ2-7
CASRSGLEQYF
>TRBV5-4|TRBJ2-7
CASSTGLATYEQYF
>TRBV27|TRBJ1-3
CASSEDFSGNTIYF
>TRBV19|TRBJ2-7
CASSIGGIYEQYF